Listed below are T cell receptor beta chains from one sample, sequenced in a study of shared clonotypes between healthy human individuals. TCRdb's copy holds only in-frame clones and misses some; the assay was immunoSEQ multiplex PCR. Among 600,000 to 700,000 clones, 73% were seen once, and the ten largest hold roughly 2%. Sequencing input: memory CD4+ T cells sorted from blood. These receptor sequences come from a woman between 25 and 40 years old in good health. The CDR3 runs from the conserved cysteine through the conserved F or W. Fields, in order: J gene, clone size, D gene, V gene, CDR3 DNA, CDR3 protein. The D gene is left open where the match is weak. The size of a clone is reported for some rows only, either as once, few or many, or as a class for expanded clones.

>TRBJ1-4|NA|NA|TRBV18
TGTGCCAGCTCACCAAGGGGGACCCAGGAAAAACTGTTTTTT
CASSPRGTQEKLFF
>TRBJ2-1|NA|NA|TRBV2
TGTGCCAGCAAGTCCAATCTCCAGGGAGGTGAGCAGTTCTTC
CASKSNLQGGEQFF
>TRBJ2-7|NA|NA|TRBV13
TGTGCCAGCAGCTCTGCGATCTACGAGCAGTACTTC
CASSSAIYEQYF
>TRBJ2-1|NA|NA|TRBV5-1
TGCGCCAGCAGCTCGACGGGGGGCCTATACTACAATGAGCAGTTCTTC
CASSSTGGLYYNEQFF
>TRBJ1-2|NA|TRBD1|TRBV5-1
TGCGCCAGCAGCTTGGTTGGACAGGCTTCTTGGTATGGCTACACCTTC
CASSLVGQASWYGYTF
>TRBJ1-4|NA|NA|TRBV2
TGTGCCAGCAGTGGGGCTACAACTAATGAAAAACTGTTTTTT
CASSGATTNEKLFF
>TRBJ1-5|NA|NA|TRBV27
TGTGCCAGCACCTTGATCTGTTGGGAGTATAGCAATCAGCCCCAGCATTTT
CASTLICWEYSNQPQHF
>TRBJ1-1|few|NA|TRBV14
TGTGCCAGCAGCCAAGATATAGACAGGCGGTTCAGGAACACTGAAGCTTTCTTT
CASSQDIDRRFRNTEAFF
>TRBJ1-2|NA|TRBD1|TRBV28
TGTGCCAGCAGTTTGGGGCACAGGGGTGGCTACACCTTC
CASSLGHRGGYTF
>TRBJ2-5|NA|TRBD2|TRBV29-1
TGCAGCGGAACTAGCGGGAGTGAAGAGACCCAGTACTTC
CSGTSGSEETQYF